The rows below give T cell receptor beta chains drawn from one sample of a study of blood T cell repertoires in COVID-19. Sequencing used immunoSEQ multiplex PCR; TCRdb keeps in-frame clones, though not all of them. Among about 250,000 clones listed, 85% to 90% were seen once. Sequencing was done on a sample of PBMCs or T cells enriched from blood (not recorded which). The receptors stem from a man in his late teens or twenties who had recovered from COVID-19. The CDR3 runs from the conserved cysteine through the conserved F or W. The D gene is left open where the match is weak. Expanded clones are given a class, and other clones once, few, many or no size at all.

j_call,d_call,clone_size,v_call,cdr3_nt,cdr3_aa
TRBJ1-3,.,.,TRBV10-3,TGTGCCATCAGTTTCAGGGGAAGGTCTGGAAACACCATATATTTT,CAISFRGRSGNTIYF
TRBJ2-3,TRBD2,.,TRBV7-3,TGTGCCAGCAGCTTAAACTCCGCGGGAGTGGCAGATACGCAGTATTTT,CASSLNSAGVADTQYF
TRBJ2-1,.,.,TRBV5-1,TGCGCCAGCAGCCATGACTCCCTCCTGCAGTTCTTC,CASSHDSLLQFF
TRBJ2-1,TRBD1,.,TRBV27,TGTGCCAGCAGTTTACCGCAGGGGGCTCTGTTCTTC,CASSLPQGALFF
TRBJ2-1,TRBD2,.,TRBV18,TGTGCCAGCTCACCACGCGCGGGAGTGGGAAATGAGCAGTTCTTC,CASSPRAGVGNEQFF
TRBJ2-5,.,.,TRBV7-2,TGTGCCAGCAGCTTTACAGTTCAAGAGACCCAGTACTTC,CASSFTVQETQYF
TRBJ2-7,.,.,TRBV28,TGTGCCAGCAGTCCCCACGACAGCCTAGCCTACGAGCAGTACTTC,CASSPHDSLAYEQYF
TRBJ2-1,TRBD2,.,TRBV7-2,TGTGCCAGCAGCTTAGGTCGACTAGCGGGGGGCAATGAGCAGTTCTTC,CASSLGRLAGGNEQFF
TRBJ2-7,.,.,TRBV3-1/TRBV3-2,TGTGCCAGCAGCCAACGGGGGTTCGGTGAGCAGTACTTC,CASSQRGFGEQYF
TRBJ2-7,TRBD2,.,TRBV3-1/TRBV3-2,TGTGCCAGCAGCCGTAGCGGGGACTACGAGCAGTACTTC,CASSRSGDYEQYF
TRBJ2-1,.,.,TRBV9,TGTGCCAGCAGCGTAGCTACGACTCCAAATTACAATGAGCAGTTCTTC,CASSVATTPNYNEQFF
TRBJ2-2,TRBD2,.,TRBV7-9,TGTGCCAGCAGCTTATACGGCGGGGGGTCGAACACCGGGGAGCTGTTTTTT,CASSLYGGGSNTGELFF
TRBJ1-5,.,few,TRBV7-9,TGTGCCAGCAGCGCCGCGAGGGCAGGCAATCAGCCCCAGCATTTT,CASSAARAGNQPQHF
TRBJ1-5,.,.,TRBV10-3,TGTGCCATCAGTGACGGGAACAATCAGCCCCAGCATTTT,CAISDGNNQPQHF
TRBJ1-4,TRBD1,.,TRBV19,TGTGCCAGTAGGGGGGACAGGGGGCGTTCGTCCTTGGGGCTGTTTTTT,CASRGDRGRSSLGLFF
TRBJ1-2,.,.,TRBV10-3,TGTGCCATCAAAGGAGACGGTGGCTACACCTTC,CAIKGDGGYTF